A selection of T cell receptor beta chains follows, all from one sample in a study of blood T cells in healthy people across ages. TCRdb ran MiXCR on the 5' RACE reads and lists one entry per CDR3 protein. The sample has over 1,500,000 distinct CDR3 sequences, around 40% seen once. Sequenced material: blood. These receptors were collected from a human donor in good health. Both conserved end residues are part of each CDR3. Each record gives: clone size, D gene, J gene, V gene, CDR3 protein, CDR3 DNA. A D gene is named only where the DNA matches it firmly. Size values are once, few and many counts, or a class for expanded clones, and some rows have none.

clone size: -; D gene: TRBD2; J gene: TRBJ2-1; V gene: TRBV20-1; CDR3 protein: CSASTLTSNLNEQFF; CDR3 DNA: TGCAGTGCTAGTACTTTGACTAGCAACTTGAATGAGCAGTTCTTC
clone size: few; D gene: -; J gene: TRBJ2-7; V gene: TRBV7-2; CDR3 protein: CASSSRFFYEQYF; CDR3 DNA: TGTGCCAGCAGCTCCAGGTTTTTCTACGAGCAGTACTTC
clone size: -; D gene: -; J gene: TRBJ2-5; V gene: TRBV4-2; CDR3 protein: CASSQGRSISSQETQYF; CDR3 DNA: TGTGCCAGCAGCCAAGGGAGGTCCATATCATCTCAAGAGACCCAGTACTTC
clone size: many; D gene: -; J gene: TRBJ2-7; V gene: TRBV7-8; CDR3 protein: CASSLALTSYEQYF; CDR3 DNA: TGTGCCAGCAGCTTAGCGCTCACCTCCTACGAGCAGTACTTC
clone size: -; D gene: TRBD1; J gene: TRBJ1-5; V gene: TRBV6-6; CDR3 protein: CASSYLGQGGQPQHF; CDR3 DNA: TGTGCCAGCAGTTACTTGGGACAGGGAGGTCAGCCCCAGCATTTT
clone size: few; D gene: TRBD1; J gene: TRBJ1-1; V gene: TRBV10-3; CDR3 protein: CAISRGQGTTEAFF; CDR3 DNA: TGTGCCATCAGCCGCGGACAGGGGACCACTGAAGCTTTCTTT
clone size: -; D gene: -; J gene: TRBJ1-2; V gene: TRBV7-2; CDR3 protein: CASSRMTVSVNYGYTF; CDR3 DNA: TGTGCCAGCAGCCGGATGACAGTATCCGTTAACTATGGCTACACCTTC
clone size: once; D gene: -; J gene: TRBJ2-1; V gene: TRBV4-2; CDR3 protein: CASSHLHHLGNEQFF; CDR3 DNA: TGTGCCAGCAGCCATTTGCACCACCTCGGGAATGAGCAGTTCTTC
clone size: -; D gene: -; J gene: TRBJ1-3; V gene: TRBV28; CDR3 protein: CASGTNSGNTIYF; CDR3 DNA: TGTGCCAGCGGGACAAACTCTGGAAACACCATATATTTT
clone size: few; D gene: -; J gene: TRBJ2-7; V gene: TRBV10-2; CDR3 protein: CASSDRTQQYF; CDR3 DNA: TGCGCCAGCAGTGATCGGACACAGCAGTACTTC
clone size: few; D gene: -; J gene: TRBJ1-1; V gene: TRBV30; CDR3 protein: CAWSEDIENTEAFF; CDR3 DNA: TGTGCCTGGAGCGAAGACATCGAGAACACTGAAGCTTTCTTT
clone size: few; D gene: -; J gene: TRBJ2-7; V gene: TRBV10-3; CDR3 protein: CAISESRDTYEQYF; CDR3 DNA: TGTGCCATCAGTGAGAGCCGCGACACTTACGAGCAGTACTTC
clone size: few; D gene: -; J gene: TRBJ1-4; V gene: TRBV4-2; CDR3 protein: CASSQVMASIEKLFF; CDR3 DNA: TGTGCCAGCAGCCAAGTAATGGCATCTATAGAAAAACTGTTTTTT
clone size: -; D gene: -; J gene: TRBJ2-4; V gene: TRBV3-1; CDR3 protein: CASSQPPLNIQYF; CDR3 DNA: TGTGCCAGCAGCCAACCACCTTTAAACATTCAGTACTTC
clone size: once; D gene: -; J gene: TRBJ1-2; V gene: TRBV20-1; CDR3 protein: CSARVTINRLQANYGYTF; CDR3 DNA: TGCAGTGCTAGAGTGACCATCAACCGCTTACAGGCTAACTATGGCTACACCTTC
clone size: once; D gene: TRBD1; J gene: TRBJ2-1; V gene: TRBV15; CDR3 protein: CSSSRLQGIPYNEQFF; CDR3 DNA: TGTTCCTCCAGCAGGTTACAGGGGATTCCTTACAATGAGCAGTTCTTC
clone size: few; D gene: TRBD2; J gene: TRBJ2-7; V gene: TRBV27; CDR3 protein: CASSTILAGGNYEQYF; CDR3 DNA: TGTGCCAGCAGCACAATTCTAGCGGGGGGGAACTACGAGCAGTACTTC
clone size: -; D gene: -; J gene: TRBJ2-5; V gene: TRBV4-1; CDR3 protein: CASSLRSRGPLGETQYF; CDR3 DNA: TGCGCCAGCAGCCTGAGGTCCAGGGGCCCGCTAGGAGAGACCCAGTACTTC
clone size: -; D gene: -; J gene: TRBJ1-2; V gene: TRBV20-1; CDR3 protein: CSASRVGFVNYGYTF; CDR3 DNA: TGCAGTGCTAGCCGGGTGGGTTTCGTTAATTATGGCTACACCTTC
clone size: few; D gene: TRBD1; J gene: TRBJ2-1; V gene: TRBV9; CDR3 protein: CASSVSDRGIGFF; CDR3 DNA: TGTGCCAGCAGCGTATCGGACAGGGGCATCGGGTTCTTC
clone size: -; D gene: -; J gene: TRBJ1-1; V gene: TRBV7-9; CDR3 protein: CASSPAGPVNTEAFF; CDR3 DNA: TGTGCCAGCAGCCCGGCGGGGCCCGTAAACACTGAAGCTTTCTTT
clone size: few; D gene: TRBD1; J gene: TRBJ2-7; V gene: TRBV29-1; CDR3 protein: CSTTGTGIHEQYF; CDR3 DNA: TGCAGCACTACCGGGACAGGGATCCACGAGCAGTACTTC
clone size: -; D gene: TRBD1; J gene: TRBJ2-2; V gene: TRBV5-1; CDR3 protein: CASSLEGGRATGELFF; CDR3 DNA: TGCGCCAGCAGCTTGGAAGGGGGCAGGGCCACCGGGGAGCTGTTTTTT
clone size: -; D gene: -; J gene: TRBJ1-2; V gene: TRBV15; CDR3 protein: CATSLSNYGYTF; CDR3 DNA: TGTGCCACCAGTTTGAGTAACTATGGCTACACCTTC
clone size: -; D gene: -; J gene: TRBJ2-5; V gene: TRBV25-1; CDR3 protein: CASSEPTGRETQYF; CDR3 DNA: TGTGCCAGCAGTGAGCCGACAGGGAGGGAGACCCAGTACTTC
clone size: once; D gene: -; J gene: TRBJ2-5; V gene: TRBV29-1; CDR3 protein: CSGEVRASYVQYF; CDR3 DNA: TGCAGCGGTGAAGTGCGGGCCTCCTACGTGCAGTACTTC
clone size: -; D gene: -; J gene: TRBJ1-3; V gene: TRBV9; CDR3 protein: CASSVGLQDSGNTIYF; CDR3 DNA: TGTGCCAGCAGCGTGGGGCTACAGGACTCTGGAAACACCATATATTTT
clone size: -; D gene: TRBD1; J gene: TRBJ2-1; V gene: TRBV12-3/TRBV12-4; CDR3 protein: CASSTGGLRNEQFF; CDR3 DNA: TGTGCCAGCAGTACAGGGGGTCTTAGGAATGAGCAGTTCTTC
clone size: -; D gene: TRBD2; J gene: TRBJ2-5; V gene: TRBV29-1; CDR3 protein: CSVESLAGGIQYF; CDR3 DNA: TGCAGCGTTGAATCGCTTGCGGGGGGGATACAGTACTTC
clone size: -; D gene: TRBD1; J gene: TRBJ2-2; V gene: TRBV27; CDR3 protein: CASSFRHRGITGELFF; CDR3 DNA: TGTGCCAGCAGTTTTCGGCACAGGGGGATCACCGGGGAGCTGTTTTTT
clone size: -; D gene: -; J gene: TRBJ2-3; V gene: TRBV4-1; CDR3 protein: CASSQEYSGSTDTQYF; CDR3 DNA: TGCGCCAGCAGCCAAGAGTACAGCGGGAGCACAGATACGCAGTATTTT
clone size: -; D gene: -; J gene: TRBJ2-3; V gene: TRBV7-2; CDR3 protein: CASSLSQGRNAQYF; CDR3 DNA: TGTGCCAGCAGCTTATCGCAGGGGCGGAATGCGCAGTATTTT
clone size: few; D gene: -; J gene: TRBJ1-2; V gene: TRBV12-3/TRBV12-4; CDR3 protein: CASSDTSHYGYTF; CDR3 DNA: TGTGCCAGCAGTGACACTTCCCACTATGGCTACACCTTC
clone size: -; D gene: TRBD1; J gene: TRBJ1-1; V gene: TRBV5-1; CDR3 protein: CASSLVRDRENTGAFF; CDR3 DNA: TGCGCCAGCAGCTTGGTCCGGGACAGAGAGAACACTGGAGCTTTCTTT
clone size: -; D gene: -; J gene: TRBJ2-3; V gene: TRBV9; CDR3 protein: CASSVLRGDTQYF; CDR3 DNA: TGTGCCAGCAGCGTCCTCCGGGGTGATACGCAGTATTTT